The clone carrying this T cell receptor (beta chain) has more than one count but fewer than ten. Its cognate antigen is unknown. The germline gives CDR1 MNHEY, CDR2 SMNVEV (reference sequence). The CDR3 covers 18 residues. V was pared by 6 bases and J by 6 bases, with 21 bases of the junction left unmatched. The sample originates from a study of T cell responses to AZD1222 COVID-19 vaccine. Points from the study as a whole: Every sample of the repertoires postdated the peak T cell response.

This table comes from immunoSEQ multiplex PCR, and its TCRdb copy is limited to in-frame clones, with some not included. Of tens of thousands of clones listed, about 86% are singletons. The sequenced sample was peripheral blood, obtained on day 0 of AZD1222 vaccination. The receptor was isolated from an adult in good health. The rearrangement joins TRBV27 to TRBJ2-7, with 9 positions matching TRBD1. The CDR3 protein is CASRLRPQAGTGIGEQYF. Here the CDR3 DNA reads TGTGCCAGCAGACTTCGTCCGCAAGCCGGGACAGGGATCGGCGAGCAGTACTTC.